The clone carrying this T cell receptor (beta chain) occurred once. The length of the CDR3 is 15 residues. From germline, CDR1 is SEHNR and CDR2 FQNEAQ (reference sequence). V was clipped by 2 bases and J by 1 base, with 11 bases between them. The sample originates from a study of T cell changes during pregnancy in multiple sclerosis. Measured with immunoSEQ multiplex PCR; TCRdb has only the in-frame clones, and not every one. Here the sample spans over 45,000 clones, roughly 90% being singletons. V gene TRBV7-9 combines with J gene TRBJ1-1; no reliable D call. The receptor was isolated from a female donor with multiple sclerosis, enrolled in a pregnancy study. The sample in question was peripheral blood, obtained in the first trimester of pregnancy. The CDR3 protein is CASSLKAEGNTEAFF. CDR3 nucleotides: TGTGCCAGCAGCTTAAAGGCTGAGGGGAACACTGAAGCTTTCTTT.